This TCR beta chain was captured in a study of graft-versus-host responses after intestinal transplantation. Sequencing was performed with immunoSEQ multiplex PCR; in TCRdb, only in-frame clones are kept and a portion is missing. The data show roughly 89,000 clones, with roughly nine tenths seen just once and around 0.17% held by the top ten. This clone was picked up one time. Its antigen is undetermined. General study results and limits: Recipient marrow held GvH clones, some first seen in ileum or blood.

This CDR3 spans 16 amino acids. With V trimmed by 3 bases and J by 5 bases, 10 bases remained unmatched. From germline, CDR1 is LNHDA and CDR2 SQIVND (reference sequence). This clonotype was sampled from a human donor who received an intestinal transplant. The source was unstimulated CD4+ T cells sorted from spleen or lymph node cells, collected before intestinal transplant. The rearrangement uses TRBV19 and TRBJ1-5; 7 bases align to TRBD1. DNA of the CDR3: TGTGCCAGTAGTATGCAAACAGGGGCTGACTATCAGCCCCAGCATTTT. Translation: CASSMQTGADYQPQHF.